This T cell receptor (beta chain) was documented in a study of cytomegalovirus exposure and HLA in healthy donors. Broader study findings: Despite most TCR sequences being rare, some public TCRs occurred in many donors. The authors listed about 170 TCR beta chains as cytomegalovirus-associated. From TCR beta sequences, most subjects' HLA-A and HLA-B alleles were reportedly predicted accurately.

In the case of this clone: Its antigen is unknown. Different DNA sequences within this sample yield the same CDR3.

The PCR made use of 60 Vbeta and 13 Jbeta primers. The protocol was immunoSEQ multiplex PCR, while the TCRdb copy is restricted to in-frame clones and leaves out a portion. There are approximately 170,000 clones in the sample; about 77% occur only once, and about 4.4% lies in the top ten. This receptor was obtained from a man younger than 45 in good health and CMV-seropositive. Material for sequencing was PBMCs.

The CDR3 DNA sequence: TGCAGTGCTAGAGGAGGAGATACGCAGTATTTT. The encoded protein is CSARGGDTQYF. The V and J genes are TRBV20-1 and TRBJ2-3; D not resolved. The CDR3 extends over 11 amino acids. The germline gives CDR1 DFQATT, CDR2 SNEGSKA (reference sequence). The ends were cut back, 1 base at V and 5 bases at J, with 4 bases in the middle.